These T cell receptor beta chains were read from a single sample in a study of shared clonotypes between healthy human individuals. The method was immunoSEQ multiplex PCR; TCRdb's version includes in-frame clones alone and lacks a portion of them. The sample lists about a million clones, 60% to 85% occurring once. Sequences were obtained from memory CD4+ T cells from PBMCs. These receptors were taken from a man between 18 and 35 years old in good health. Some clones in this sample may be carry-over from other donors' samples. The CDR3 runs from the conserved cysteine through the conserved F or W. The D gene is left open where the match is weak. Size is stated for part of the rows, as once, few or many counts, or as a class when the clone is expanded.

abundance,d_gene,v_gene,j_gene,CDR3aa,CDR3nt
-,-,TRBV7-3,TRBJ2-5,CASSLWVWETQYF,TGTGCCAGCAGCTTATGGGTTTGGGAGACCCAGTACTTC
-,TRBD2,TRBV7-9,TRBJ2-5,CASRSGSKETQYF,TGTGCCAGCAGGAGCGGGAGCAAAGAGACCCAGTACTTC
-,TRBD2,TRBV9,TRBJ2-5,CASSVVGGEETQYF,TGTGCCAGCAGCGTAGTGGGGGGGGAAGAGACCCAGTACTTC
once,-,TRBV7-3,TRBJ2-1,CASSLTTSPHHEQFF,TGTGCCAGCAGCTTAACGACTAGTCCTCATCATGAGCAGTTCTTC
few,-,TRBV30,TRBJ2-7,CAWSPLKGTLNF,TGTGCCTGGAGTCCGCTCAAAGGGACCCTTAACTTC
-,-,TRBV27,TRBJ2-7,CASTYRDFSYEQYF,TGTGCCAGCACCTACCGGGACTTCTCCTACGAGCAGTACTTC
-,-,TRBV9,TRBJ1-3,CASSVTGTSGNTIYF,TGTGCCAGCAGCGTCACAGGAACCTCTGGAAACACCATATATTTT
-,TRBD2,TRBV10-3,TRBJ2-1,CAISPSGSVNEQFF,TGTGCCATCAGTCCTAGCGGGTCGGTCAATGAGCAGTTCTTC
-,-,TRBV7-6,TRBJ2-1,CASRRGAFDEQFF,TGTGCCAGCCGCCGGGGCGCTTTTGATGAGCAGTTCTTC
-,TRBD1,TRBV6-5,TRBJ1-2,CASRFRDRGGYGYTF,TGTGCCAGCAGATTCCGGGACAGGGGCGGCTATGGCTACACCTTC
-,-,TRBV7-2,TRBJ2-5,CASSPMSHQYF,TGTGCCAGCAGCCCCATGTCCCATCAGTACTTC
-,-,TRBV5-6,TRBJ1-2,CASTLRLNYGYTF,TGTGCCAGCACCCTGCGGCTGAACTATGGCTACACCTTC
-,-,TRBV19,TRBJ1-5,CASSRSRVEPQHF,TGTGCCAGTAGTAGGTCCCGGGTGGAGCCCCAGCATTTT
-,-,TRBV15,TRBJ2-3,CATSKRQGWKDTQYF,TGTGCCACCAGCAAAAGGCAGGGGTGGAAAGATACGCAGTATTTT
-,-,TRBV30,TRBJ1-4,CAWNLGNLNEKLFF,TGTGCCTGGAATCTGGGGAATCTTAATGAAAAACTGTTTTTT
-,-,TRBV9,TRBJ2-7,CASSADPDRAGEQYF,TGTGCCAGCAGCGCAGACCCCGACAGGGCGGGAGAGCAGTACTTC
-,TRBD2,TRBV5-4,TRBJ2-1,CASSVPGLASHEQFF,TGTGCCAGCAGCGTTCCGGGACTAGCTTCCCATGAGCAGTTCTTC
-,TRBD2,TRBV5-8,TRBJ2-3,CASRLLWGGSTDTQYF,TGTGCCAGCAGACTCCTTTGGGGGGGGAGCACAGATACGCAGTATTTT
-,-,TRBV30,TRBJ1-5,CAWSGGGSQPQHF,TGTGCCTGGAGTGGGGGGGGAAGTCAGCCCCAGCATTTT
-,TRBD1,TRBV6-5,TRBJ1-5,CASSSGQGKGQPQHF,TGTGCCAGCAGTTCAGGACAGGGAAAAGGTCAGCCCCAGCATTTT
medium-sized,-,TRBV7-9,TRBJ2-7,CASSLVSGPLEQYF,TGTGCCAGCAGCTTAGTTAGCGGCCCCCTCGAGCAGTACTTC
-,-,TRBV28,TRBJ1-5,CASSLPPGQPQHF,TGTGCCAGCAGTTTACCCCCGGGTCAGCCCCAGCATTTT